One TCR beta chain is described in this entry. Authors of the study amplified TCR beta CDR3 regions from RNA transcripts. First-round RT-PCR with HTBI primers amplified the TCR CDR3 region. TCRdb reprocessed the multiplex PCR reads via MiXCR and lists one record per CDR3 protein. The data contain 350,000 to 400,000 distinct CDR3 sequences, approximately 17% of them singletons. The data are from a study of T cells in Graves' hyperthyroidism and ophthalmopathy. The V end was cut by 3 bases, the J end by 2 bases, with 12 bases between. The CDR3 has 14 amino acids. Germline CDR1 reads SGHRS; CDR2 reads YFSETQ. Source material for PBMCs was about 11 ml fresh peripheral blood.

Material: blood. The chain is built from TRBV5-1 and TRBJ2-7; D may correspond to TRBD1 or TRBD2 (5 bases each). The receptor was derived from a young man with Graves' ophthalmopathy. CDR3 nucleotides: TGCGCCAGCAGCTGGGGGACGGCCGCCTACGAGCAGTACTTC. It encodes CASSWGTAAYEQYF. Variable domain in full (rest from reference TRBV5-1 and TRBJ2-7): KAGVTQTPRYLIKTRGQQVTLSCSPISGHRSVSWYQQTPGQGLQFLFEYFSETQRNKGNFPGRFSGRQFSNSRSEMNVSTLELGDSALYLCASSWGTAAYEQYFGPGTRLTVT.